This T cell receptor (beta chain) was documented in a study of cytomegalovirus exposure and HLA in healthy donors. PCR involved 60 Vbeta and 13 Jbeta primers. Profiling relied on immunoSEQ multiplex PCR, and the TCRdb table lists in-frame clones only, not all of them. Among some 120,000 clones listed, 77% were seen once. Donors sampled were nominally healthy, though unrecorded immune exposures were likely. The source is a man between 40 and 49 years old in good health and CMV-seropositive. Input material: PBMCs.

The DNA for the CDR3 is TGTGCCAGCAGCCGAACAAGTTCGGGACAGGGTTCTAACTATGGCTACACCTTC. Translated: CASSRTSSGQGSNYGYTF. The V gene is TRBV7-8, the J gene TRBJ1-2, with TRBD1 identical over 9 bases. This CDR3 has 18 residues. Germline V gene lookup returns CDR1 SGHVS and CDR2 FQNEAQ. V lost 5 bases to trimming and J lost 0 bases; unmatched junction nucleotides: 13. Filled out from reference TRBV7-8 and TRBJ1-2, the complete variable domain reads GAGVSQSPRYKVAKRGQDVALRCDPISGHVSLFWYQQALGQGPEFLTYFQNEAQLDKSGLPSDRFFAERPEGSVSTLKIQRTQQEDSAVYLCASSRTSSGQGSNYGYTFGSGTRLTVV.